This paragraph covers one T cell receptor beta chain sequence. CDR1 and CDR2 (germline): MNHEY, SMNVEV (reference sequence). V shed 5 bases, J shed 4 bases, and the junction held 9 bases outside the gene matches. This CDR3 comprises 16 residues. This sample was taken from a study of shared clonotypes between healthy human individuals. The assay was immunoSEQ multiplex PCR, and TCRdb's table has in-frame clones only and misses some. The sample has about 99,000 clones, approximately 44% seen once. The TCR originated in a woman in her 40s in good health. Some clones in this sample may be carry-over from other donors' samples. The chain recombines TRBV27 with TRBJ2-1; TRBD2 agrees at 9 bases. Material for sequencing was PBMCs. CDR3 DNA: TGTGCCAGCAGTGGAAGGGGGACTAGCCTATACAATGAGCAGTTCTTC. This translates into CASSGRGTSLYNEQFF.